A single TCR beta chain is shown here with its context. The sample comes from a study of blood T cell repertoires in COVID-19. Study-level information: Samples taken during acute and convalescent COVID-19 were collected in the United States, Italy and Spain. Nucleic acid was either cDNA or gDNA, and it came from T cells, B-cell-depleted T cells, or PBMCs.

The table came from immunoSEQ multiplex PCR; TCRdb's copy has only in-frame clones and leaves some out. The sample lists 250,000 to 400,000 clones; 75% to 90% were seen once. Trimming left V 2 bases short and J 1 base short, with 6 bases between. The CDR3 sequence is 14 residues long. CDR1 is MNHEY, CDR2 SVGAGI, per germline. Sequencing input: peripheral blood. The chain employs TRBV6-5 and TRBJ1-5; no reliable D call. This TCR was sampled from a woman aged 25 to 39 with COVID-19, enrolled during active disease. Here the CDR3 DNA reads TGTGCCAGCAGTTACGGAGGCAGCAATCAGCCCCAGCATTTT. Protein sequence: CASSYGGSNQPQHF.